The T cell receptor (beta chain) under discussion was sequenced for a study of cytomegalovirus exposure and HLA in healthy donors (dated by TCRdb to 2015 to 2018). Context from the whole study: According to an earlier analysis of 550 to 700 of the donors, 150 million to 200 million T cells yielded roughly 110 million unique TCR beta sequences and about 280 Gb of sequence data. An early release that covered approximately 600 HLA-typed donors contained around 300 gigabases of sequencing data and tens of millions of unique TCR sequences. Of the 300 to 500 genotyped donors, 81% were placed in the genetic ancestry cluster associated with self-reported Caucasian donors. The study aimed to test whether signatures of past pathogen exposure could be identified by cataloging public T cell receptors. The study profiled the T cell repertoires of about 720 subjects by immunosequencing and related them to cytomegalovirus serostatus. A separate validation cohort of roughly 130 different subjects was used in addition to the roughly 700-subject first cohort. To predict cytomegalovirus infection status, the study brought together high-throughput TCR immunosequencing, statistical association of individual TCRs with disease status, and machine learning. A later analysis re-analyzed previously published TCR beta repertoires from 600 to 850 donors and added high-resolution HLA genotyping to study TCR occurrence patterns. Rather than drawing on any new phenotypic data, the later analysis identified candidate immune exposures from TCR beta sequences and the way those sequences occurred across donors. An earlier analysis of around 640 of the donors used high-throughput TCR beta sequencing to judge whether each TCR beta V gene segment behaved as functional or pseudogenic. Donor age, sex, ethnicity and CMV serostatus were collected together with the repertoire data. In a later genetic analysis, genome-wide SNP genotypes for about 55% of the roughly 700 donors were used, and that subset was treated as a discovery cohort. Every repertoire in the discovery cohort had been generated on one and the same sequencing platform. Class I and class II HLA loci were covered by the typing at four-digit resolution. The number of typed donors differed by locus: about 629-630 for A, B, C, DRB1 and DQB1; 500 to 550 for DQA1; around 580 for DPA1; and roughly 450 for DPB1. Four to six DR-DQ haplotypes were handled as single units for association and clustering, since linkage in the cohort was strong. Among about 400 genotyped donors of the cohort, an average of around 250,000 unique TCR beta nucleotide sequences was sequenced per donor, of which 15% to 20% were non-productive. What the study reported, not specific to this receptor: Most CMV-associated TCR beta chains appeared to be HLA-restricted in a later analysis, and the HLA associations seemed to be driven largely by CMV exposure. In vitro tests confirmed that a few of the cytomegalovirus-associated TCR beta chains recognize cytomegalovirus antigens. A later genetic analysis associated a missense DCLRE1C variant with V-gene and J-gene trimming of TCR beta chains, and an independent cohort replicated the association. The only immune exposure information available for the cohort was CMV serostatus. Because HLA typing was missing for some donors at each locus, association tests included only the typed subset. Broadly in line with IMGT annotations, most TCR beta V segments showed up in productive rearrangements about 87% or about 30% of the time in an earlier analysis of approximately 600 of the donors. A group of highly shared sequence variants was considered likely to be a technical artifact of the sequencing pipeline. In a later analysis, the rate of TCR association differed among HLA loci, with DRB1 alleles having the most associated TCRs and HLA-C alleles having the fewest. A later analysis associated around 16,000 TCR beta sequences with specific HLA alleles at a false discovery rate of 0.05. A total of fewer than 200 TCR beta chains were listed by the study as associated with cytomegalovirus. Presence/absence analyses assumed roughly uniform sequencing depth across donors, an assumption that may not hold. The cohort was sequenced for TCR beta chains only, and without alpha or paired-chain data the features that could be detected were limited. It was suggested by the authors that the approach could potentially be generalized to other disease states and immunological phenotypes. In a later analysis, several top co-occurrence clusters were reported to appear linked to parvovirus B19, influenza, CMV and Epstein-Barr virus. Most TCR sequences were observed very rarely across donors, whereas some public TCRs were present in many individuals. In a later analysis, HLA-associated TCR beta chains showed more clonal expansion and lower generation probabilities than non-associated chains that were equally common. Linkage disequilibrium might explain the correlated functional status among segregating V segments, but an unknown experimental factor could not be excluded. Some IMGT-functional V segments, including TRBV6-2 and TRBV6-3, could not be distinguished by the 87-base-pair reads and were therefore excluded. When HLA alleles, especially DR and DQ, strongly co-occurred, attributing TCR associations to individual alleles was difficult. In both the original and validation cohorts, the classifier was reported to diagnose cytomegalovirus status with high specificity and sensitivity. Approximately 16 rarely observed V segments, including chromosome 9 orphons, were excluded from the earlier analysis of about 610 of the donors because counts were too low. A further reported finding was that TCR beta sequences accurately predicted the HLA-A and HLA-B alleles for most subjects in the first cohort. In a later genetic analysis, fewer N-insertions in productive TCRs were reported among donors in an Asian-associated ancestry cluster than the approximately 710-donor mean.

This clone was found once. Its recognized antigen is unknown. No much larger clonotype is one base removed from it; base qualities were not supplied. The method was the immunoSEQ multiplex PCR assay. For the multiplex PCR, a mixture combining 60 forward primers for TCR Vbeta segments and 13 reverse primers for TCR Jbeta segments was used. The CDR3 region of rearranged TCR beta genes was amplified from genomic DNA with a multiplex PCR assay. The Illumina HiSeq System was used to sequence the amplified TCR beta libraries as 87-base-pair reads. As for the original processing: A later analysis counted about 80 million unique TCR beta chains across the 700 or so repertoires, and roughly 11 million of these chains were shared by at least two donors. Raw reads were error-corrected and collapsed into unique sequences with a nearest-neighbor algorithm that merged closely related sequences to remove PCR and sequencing errors. V, D and J gene segments were assigned by aligning CDR3 sequences to IMGT reference sequences. Each retained sequence needed at least a six-nucleotide match to both a V gene segment and a J gene segment. A rearrangement counted as productive if the CDR3 had no stop codons and remained in frame with V and J, and every other rearrangement counted as non-productive. Following IMGT convention, CDR3 was defined as the stretch from the second conserved V-encoded cysteine to the conserved J-encoded phenylalanine. Sequences without an unambiguous match to a single V gene segment were excluded from the earlier analysis of several hundred of the donors. An earlier analysis of just under 600 of the donors called V segments functional above 56.7% productive rearrangements and segregating when the between-donor standard deviation exceeded 5%. A statistical classification framework was built for diagnosing cytomegalovirus status from the catalog of TCR beta chain sequences. In a later analysis, TCR nucleotide sequences were compared against IMGT/GENE-DB human TR gene sequences so that V and J genes could be assigned. Using the TCRdist pipeline, a later analysis assigned CDR3 sequences along with most-parsimonious VDJ recombination scenarios. A later analysis defined each TCR beta chain by its CDR3 amino acid sequence plus V-gene family, and excluded reads lacking a unique V-gene family. As a way to deal with suspected cross-contamination and a sequencing artifact, a later analysis dropped approximately 570 nucleotide sequences that were highly shared and had low generation probability. A later analysis calculated a clonal expansion index for each public chain from normalized within-repertoire ranks of inferred template counts. In a later analysis, generation probabilities were computed using a VDJ recombination model fitted to out-of-frame rearrangements, and the results were checked against IGoR. Hypergeometric tests were used in a later analysis to score TCR-TCR, TCR-HLA and TCR-CMV co-occurrence, with a repertoire-size bias correction applied to the TCR pairs. A later analysis estimated false discovery rates by permuting HLA or CMV assignments 20 times. In a later analysis, co-occurring TCRs were grouped using DBSCAN, with TCRdist sequence similarity added in when clustering inside HLA-allele-positive subsets. Repertoires with fewer than 30,000 or more than 120,000 public chains, plus five repertoires with anomalous nucleotide sharing, were excluded from co-occurrence clustering. TCRdb mirrors the immuneACCESS table, restricted to in-frame sequences. Some clones are absent from its copies; in checked studies, under half trace to an unresolved V gene, and the reason for the others is unknown. Clone size and V and J calls were adopted from that table, with D and trimming inferred from the DNA. The sample contains roughly 300,000 clones, 70% to 90% of them found a single time. The biggest ten clones account for 4% of the sample.

The germline V gene encodes CDR1 SGHKS and CDR2 YYEKEE (reference sequence). The CDR3 spans 15 residues, from the cysteine through the phenylalanine. Only the CDR3 region is kept as DNA, spanning 45 bases read in frame from base 1. Trimming costs V 7 bases and J 3 bases, and their ends lie 19 bases apart. The cohort comprised 670 or so healthy bone marrow donors. At the time of sampling, all cohort members were nominally healthy, though unrecorded immune exposures were likely present. The donor tested CMV seropositive, placing the donor among the 289 seropositive members of the cohort. A peripheral blood sample was provided by each donor, and peripheral blood mononuclear cells were used for TCR beta sequencing. Genomic DNA extraction from the blood cell samples was performed with the Qiagen DNeasy Blood Extraction Kit.

Sequences were obtained from PBMCs. The sequence derives from a man in his forties or fifties in good health and CMV-seropositive. The receptor chain draws on TRBV5-5 and TRBJ1-1, and perhaps TRBD1 as D gene, on 6 matching bases. The CDR3 region: CASVLQGRSDTEAFF. The DNA reads TGTGCCAGCGTACTACAGGGAAGGTCGGACACTGAAGCTTTCTTT.